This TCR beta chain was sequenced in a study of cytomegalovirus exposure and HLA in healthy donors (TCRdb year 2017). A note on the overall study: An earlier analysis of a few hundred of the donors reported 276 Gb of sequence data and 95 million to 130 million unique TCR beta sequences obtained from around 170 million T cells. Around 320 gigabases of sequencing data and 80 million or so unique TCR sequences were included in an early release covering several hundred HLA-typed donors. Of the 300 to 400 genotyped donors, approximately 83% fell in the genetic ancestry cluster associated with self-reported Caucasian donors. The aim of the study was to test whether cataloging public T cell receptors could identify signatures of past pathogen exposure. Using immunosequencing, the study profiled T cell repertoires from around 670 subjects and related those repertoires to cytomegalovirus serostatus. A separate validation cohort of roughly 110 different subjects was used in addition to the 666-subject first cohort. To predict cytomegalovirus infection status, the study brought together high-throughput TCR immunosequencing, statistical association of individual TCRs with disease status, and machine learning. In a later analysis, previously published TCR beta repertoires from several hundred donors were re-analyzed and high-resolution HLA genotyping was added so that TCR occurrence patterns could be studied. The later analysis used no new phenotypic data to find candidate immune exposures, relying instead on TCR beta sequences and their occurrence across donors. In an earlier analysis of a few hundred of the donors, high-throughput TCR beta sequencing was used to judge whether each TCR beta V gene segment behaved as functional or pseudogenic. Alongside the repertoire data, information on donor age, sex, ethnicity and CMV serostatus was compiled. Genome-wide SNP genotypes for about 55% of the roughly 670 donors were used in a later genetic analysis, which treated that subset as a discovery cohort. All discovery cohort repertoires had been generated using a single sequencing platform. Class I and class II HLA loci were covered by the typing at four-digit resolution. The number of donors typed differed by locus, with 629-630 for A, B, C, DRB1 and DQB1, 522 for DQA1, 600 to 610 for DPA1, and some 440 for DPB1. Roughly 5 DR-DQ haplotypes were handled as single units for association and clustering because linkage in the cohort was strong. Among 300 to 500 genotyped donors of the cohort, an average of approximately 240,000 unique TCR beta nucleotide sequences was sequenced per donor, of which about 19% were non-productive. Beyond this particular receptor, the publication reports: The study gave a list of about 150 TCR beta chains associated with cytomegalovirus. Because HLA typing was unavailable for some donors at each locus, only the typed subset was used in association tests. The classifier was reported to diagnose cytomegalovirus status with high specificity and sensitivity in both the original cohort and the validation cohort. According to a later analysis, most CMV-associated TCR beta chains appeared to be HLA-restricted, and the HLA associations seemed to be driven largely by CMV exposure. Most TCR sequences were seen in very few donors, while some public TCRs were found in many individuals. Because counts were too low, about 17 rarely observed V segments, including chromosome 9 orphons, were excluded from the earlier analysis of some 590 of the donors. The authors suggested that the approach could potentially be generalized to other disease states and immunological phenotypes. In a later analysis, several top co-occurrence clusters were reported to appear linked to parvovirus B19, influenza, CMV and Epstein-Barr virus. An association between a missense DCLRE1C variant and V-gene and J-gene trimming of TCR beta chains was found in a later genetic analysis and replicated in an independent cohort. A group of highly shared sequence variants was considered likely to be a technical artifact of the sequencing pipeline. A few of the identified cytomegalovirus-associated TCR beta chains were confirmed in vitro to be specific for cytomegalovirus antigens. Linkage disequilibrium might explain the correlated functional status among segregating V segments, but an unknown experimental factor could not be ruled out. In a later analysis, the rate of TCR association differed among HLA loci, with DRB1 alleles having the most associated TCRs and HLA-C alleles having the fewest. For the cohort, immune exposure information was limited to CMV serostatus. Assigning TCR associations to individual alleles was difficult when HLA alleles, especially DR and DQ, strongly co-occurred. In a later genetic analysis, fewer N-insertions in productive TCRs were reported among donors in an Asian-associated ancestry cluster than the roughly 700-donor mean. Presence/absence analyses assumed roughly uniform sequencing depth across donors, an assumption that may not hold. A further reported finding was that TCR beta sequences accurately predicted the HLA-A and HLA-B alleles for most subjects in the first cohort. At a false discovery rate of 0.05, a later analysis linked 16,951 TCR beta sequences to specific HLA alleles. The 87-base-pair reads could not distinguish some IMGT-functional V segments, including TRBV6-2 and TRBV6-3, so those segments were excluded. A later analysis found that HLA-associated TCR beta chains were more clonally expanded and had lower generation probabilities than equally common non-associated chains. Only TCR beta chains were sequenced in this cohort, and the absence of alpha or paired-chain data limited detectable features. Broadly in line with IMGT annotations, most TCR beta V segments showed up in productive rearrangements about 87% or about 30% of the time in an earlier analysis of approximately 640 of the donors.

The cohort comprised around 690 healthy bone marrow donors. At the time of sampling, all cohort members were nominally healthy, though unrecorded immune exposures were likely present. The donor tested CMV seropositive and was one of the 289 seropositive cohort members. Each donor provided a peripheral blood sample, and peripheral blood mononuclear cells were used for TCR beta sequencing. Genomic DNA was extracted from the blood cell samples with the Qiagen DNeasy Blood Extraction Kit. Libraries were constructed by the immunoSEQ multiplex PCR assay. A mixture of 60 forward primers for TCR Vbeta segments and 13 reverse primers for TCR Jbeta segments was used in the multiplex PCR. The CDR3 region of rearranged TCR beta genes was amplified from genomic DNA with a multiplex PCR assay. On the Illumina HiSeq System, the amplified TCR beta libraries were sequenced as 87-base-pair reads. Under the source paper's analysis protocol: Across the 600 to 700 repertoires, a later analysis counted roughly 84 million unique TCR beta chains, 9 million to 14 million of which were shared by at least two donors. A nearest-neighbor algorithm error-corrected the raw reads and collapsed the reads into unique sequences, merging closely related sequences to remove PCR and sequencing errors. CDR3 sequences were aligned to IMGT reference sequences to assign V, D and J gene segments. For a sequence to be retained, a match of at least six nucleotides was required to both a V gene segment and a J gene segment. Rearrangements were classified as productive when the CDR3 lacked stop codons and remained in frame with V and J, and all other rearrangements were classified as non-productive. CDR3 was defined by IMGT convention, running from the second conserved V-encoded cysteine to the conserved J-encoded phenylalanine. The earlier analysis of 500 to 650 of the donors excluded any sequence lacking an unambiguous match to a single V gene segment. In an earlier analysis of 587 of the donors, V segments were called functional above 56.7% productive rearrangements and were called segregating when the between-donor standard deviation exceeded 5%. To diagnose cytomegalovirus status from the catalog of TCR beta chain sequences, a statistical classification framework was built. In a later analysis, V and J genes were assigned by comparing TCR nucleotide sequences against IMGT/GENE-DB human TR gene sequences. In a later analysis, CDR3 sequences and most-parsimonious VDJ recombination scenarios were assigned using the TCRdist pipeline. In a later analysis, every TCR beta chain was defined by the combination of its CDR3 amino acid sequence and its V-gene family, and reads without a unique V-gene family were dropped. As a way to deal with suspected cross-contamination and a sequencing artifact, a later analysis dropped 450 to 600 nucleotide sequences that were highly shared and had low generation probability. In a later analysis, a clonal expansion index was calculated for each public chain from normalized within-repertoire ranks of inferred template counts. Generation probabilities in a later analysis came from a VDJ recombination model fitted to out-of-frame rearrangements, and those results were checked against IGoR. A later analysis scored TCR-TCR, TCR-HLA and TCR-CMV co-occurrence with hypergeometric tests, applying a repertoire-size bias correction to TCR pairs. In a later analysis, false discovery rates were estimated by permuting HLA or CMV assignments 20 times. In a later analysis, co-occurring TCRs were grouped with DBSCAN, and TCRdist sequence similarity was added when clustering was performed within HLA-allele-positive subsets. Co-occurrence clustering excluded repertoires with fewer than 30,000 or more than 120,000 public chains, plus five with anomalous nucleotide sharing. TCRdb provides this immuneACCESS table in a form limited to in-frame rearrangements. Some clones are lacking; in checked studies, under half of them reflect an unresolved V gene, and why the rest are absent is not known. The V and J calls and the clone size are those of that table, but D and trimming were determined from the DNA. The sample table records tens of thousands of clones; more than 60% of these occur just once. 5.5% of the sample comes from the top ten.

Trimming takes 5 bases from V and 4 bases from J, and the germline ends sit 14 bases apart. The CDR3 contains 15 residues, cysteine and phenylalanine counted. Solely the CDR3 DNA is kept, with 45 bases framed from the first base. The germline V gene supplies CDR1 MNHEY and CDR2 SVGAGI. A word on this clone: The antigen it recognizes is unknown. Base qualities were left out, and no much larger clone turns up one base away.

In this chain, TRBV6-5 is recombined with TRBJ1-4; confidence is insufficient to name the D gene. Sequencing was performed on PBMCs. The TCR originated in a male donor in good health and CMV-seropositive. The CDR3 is CASSTRELNNEKLFF. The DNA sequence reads TGTGCCAGCAGTACCCGGGAACTGAATAATGAAAAACTGTTTTTT.